This TCR beta chain comes out of a study of cytomegalovirus exposure and HLA in healthy donors. A note on this clone: Its matching antigen is unknown.

V shed 0 bases, J shed 3 bases, and the junction held 4 bases outside the gene matches. The CDR3 totals 16 residues. Germline CDR1 MGHRA, CDR2 YSYEKL. The study ran its PCR with 60 Vbeta and 13 Jbeta primers. Libraries were prepared by immunoSEQ multiplex PCR; TCRdb keeps only in-frame clonotypes and omits some of them. Of around 130,000 clones listed, around 80% are singletons. Study findings and constraints: An Asian-associated ancestry cluster reportedly showed fewer N-insertions than the approximately 700-donor mean in a later analysis.

The TCR originated in a man aged 30 to 39 in good health and CMV-seronegative. This chain connects TRBV4-1 to TRBJ1-2, with TRBD1 identical over 10 bases. Sequencing was performed on PBMCs. The CDR3, as DNA: TGCGCCAGCAGCCAAGAGTGGGGACAGGGGTACTATGGCTACACCTTC. Residues: CASSQEWGQGYYGYTF.